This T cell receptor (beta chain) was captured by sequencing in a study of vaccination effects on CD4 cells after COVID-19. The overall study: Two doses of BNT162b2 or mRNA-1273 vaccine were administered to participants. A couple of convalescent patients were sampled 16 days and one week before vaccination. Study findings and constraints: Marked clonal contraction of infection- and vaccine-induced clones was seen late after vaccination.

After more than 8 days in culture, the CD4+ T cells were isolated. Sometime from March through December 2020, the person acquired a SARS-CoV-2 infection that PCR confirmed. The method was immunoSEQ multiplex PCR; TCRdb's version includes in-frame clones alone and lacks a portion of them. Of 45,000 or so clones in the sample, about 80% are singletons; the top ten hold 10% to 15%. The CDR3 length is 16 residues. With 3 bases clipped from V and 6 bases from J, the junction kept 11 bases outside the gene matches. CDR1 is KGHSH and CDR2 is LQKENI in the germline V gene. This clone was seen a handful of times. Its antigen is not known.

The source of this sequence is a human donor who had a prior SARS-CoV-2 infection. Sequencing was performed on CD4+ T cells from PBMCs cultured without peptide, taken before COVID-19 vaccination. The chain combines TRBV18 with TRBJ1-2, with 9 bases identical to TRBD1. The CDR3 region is CASSPGTGQGRDGYTF. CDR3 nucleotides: TGTGCCAGCTCACCGGGTACGGGACAGGGACGGGATGGCTACACCTTC.